The 32 T cell receptor beta chains below all came from one sample that was sequenced in a study of CD8+CD57+ T cells in acquired aplastic anemia. Genomic DNA constituted the template upon which TCR beta VDJ and CDR3 profiling was performed. TCRdb reprocessed the reads with MiXCR, giving one entry per CDR3 protein. This table has roughly 86,000 distinct CDR3 sequences, approximately 45% appearing once. Specimen: sorted CD4+, CD8+, or CD8+CD57+ T cells (not recorded which) from PBMCs. Every receptor here comes from a human donor in good health, serving as a control.

This CDR3 is CASSPGQGLQYF. The CDR3 DNA follows: TGTGCCAGTAGTCCGGGACAGGGGTTGCAGTACTTC. This sequence joins TRBV19 and TRBJ2-7, with TRBD1 matching 10 bases. Germline-derived CDR1 and CDR2 are LNHDA and SQIVND (reference sequence). This CDR3 is built from 12 residues. V was pared by 5 bases and J by 9 bases, with 4 bases of the junction left unmatched.

This clonotype was recorded many times. One junction end disagrees with the germline gene, perhaps due to a read error. This CDR3 is CAISEGLASNEQLF. The CDR3 DNA is TGTGCCATCAGTGAAGGCCTAGCGTCCAATGAGCAGCTCTTC. This chain connects TRBV10-3 to TRBJ2-1; tentatively, D is TRBD2 (6 bases). The CDR3 runs 14 residues. The germline V gene encodes CDR1 ENHRY and CDR2 SYGVKD.

The sample holds one count of this clonotype. This CDR3 is missing its conserved last phenylalanine or tryptophan, likely due to a read error. V usage is TRBV6-4 and J usage is TRBJ1-2; D is unresolved. Trimming took 6 bases from V and 11 from J, leaving 10 bases between them. CDR1 is MRHNA, CDR2 SNTAGT, per germline. The CDR3 contains 10 residues. The CDR3 nucleotides are TGTGCCAGCAGCGTTGCTGGTTACACCCTC. Its translation: CASSVAGYTL.

This clonotype was recorded at least ten times. The V and J genes are TRBV19 and TRBJ1-1, with unresolved D. The CDR3 spans 15 residues. From germline, CDR1 is LNHDA and CDR2 SQIVND (reference sequence). V gave up 3 bases and J gave up 5 bases, with 16 bases separating them. The CDR3 coding sequence is TGTGCCAGTAGTATGGAGTTCTCGGGAGGTACTGAAGCTTTCTTT. This gives the protein CASSMEFSGGTEAFF.

The CDR3 loop is CASSASGTSWGEQYF. The CDR3 DNA reads as TGTGCCAGCAGTGCATCCGGGACCAGCTGGGGCGAGCAGTACTTC. V is TRBV2 and J is TRBJ2-7, with D perhaps assigned TRBD1 or TRBD2 (5 bases each). CDR1 is SNHLY, CDR2 FYNNEI, per germline. V lost 4 bases, J lost 6 bases, and 19 bases lay in between. CDR3 size: 15 residues.

This chain joins TRBV7-8 and TRBJ1-2; tentative D call: TRBD1 (5 bases). The length of the CDR3 is 16 residues. Germline assignment: CDR1 SGHVS and CDR2 FQNEAQ. With 1 base removed from V and 2 bases from J, the gap between germline ends came to 14 bases. The CDR3 DNA follows: TGTGCCAGCAGCTTAGGAGGGGCAGCGGGGAACTATGGCTACACCTTC. Protein: CASSLGGAAGNYGYTF. The full variable domain, its missing parts supplied by reference TRBV7-8 and TRBJ1-2, is GAGVSQSPRYKVAKRGQDVALRCDPISGHVSLFWYQQALGQGPEFLTYFQNEAQLDKSGLPSDRFFAERPEGSVSTLKIQRTQQEDSAVYLCASSLGGAAGNYGYTFGSGTRLTVV.

In this sample, this clonotype turned up many times. The chain carries TRBV12-5 and TRBJ1-2, with a possible D match to TRBD1 (5 bases). Trimming took 7 bases from V and 6 from J, leaving 12 bases between them. Germline V gene data show CDR1 as LGHNT and CDR2 as FRNRAP. This CDR3 comprises 12 residues. This CDR3 is CASVMETDGYTF. DNA for the CDR3: TGTGCTAGTGTTATGGAGACAGATGGCTACACCTTC.

V usage is TRBV20-1 and J usage is TRBJ2-5; 10 bases agree with TRBD2. In germline, CDR1 is DFQATT, CDR2 SNEGSKA (reference sequence). This CDR3 comprises 16 residues. Losses at the gene ends were 3 bases for V and 4 bases for J; bases not matched to a gene: 11. CDR3: CSARGNLAGVIETQYF. The CDR3 DNA sequence: TGCAGTGCTAGGGGTAATCTAGCGGGAGTTATAGAGACCCAGTACTTC.

V and J are TRBV15 and TRBJ2-3; no firm D call. In germline, CDR1 is LNHNV, CDR2 YYDKDF (reference sequence). Trimming pared 1 base from V and 5 bases from J, leaving 7 bases between. The CDR3 loop spans 13 amino acids. CDR3: CATSRGKEDTQYF. CDR3 DNA: TGTGCCACCAGCAGAGGGAAGGAAGATACGCAGTATTTT.

The sample holds one count of this clonotype. The chain couples TRBV19 to TRBJ1-2, with D unclear. CDR1 is LNHDA and CDR2 is SQIVND in the germline V gene (reference sequence). This CDR3 is 11 amino acids long. Trimming took off 7 bases at V and 8 bases at J, with 11 bases between the two ends. CDR3 DNA sequence: TGTGCCAGTAATACGGCGGAGGGCTACACCTTC. Translation gives CASNTAEGYTF.

The chain recombines TRBV10-3 with TRBJ1-1; D remains unclear. The V and J ends lost 5 bases and 5 bases respectively, with 9 bases between them. The length of the CDR3 is 12 residues. Germline CDR1 reads ENHRY; CDR2 reads SYGVKD. CDR3 loop: CAISYGDTEAFF. For the CDR3, the DNA is TGTGCCATCAGTTACGGGGATACTGAAGCTTTCTTT.

This clonotype was counted at least ten times. A read error is possible here, since a much larger clone lies one base away. The chain has TRBV10-1 and TRBJ2-7, with D tentatively TRBD2 (7 bases). Looked up from germline, CDR1 is WNHNN and CDR2 is SYGVQD (reference sequence). Trimming shortened V by 4 bases and J by 5 bases, and 18 bases separated the two germline ends. The CDR3 spans 15 residues. This chain's CDR3 is CASSGSGDYMDEQYF. The CDR3 DNA reads TGCGCCAGCAGTGGCTCAGGGGACTACATGGACGAGCAGTACTTC.

In its sample, this clonotype was seen many times. The chain joins TRBV24-1 to TRBJ2-7; D not certain. The V end was cut by 4 bases, the J end by 3 bases, with 9 bases between. The CDR3 runs 13 residues. Germline loops: CDR1 KGHDR, CDR2 SFDVKD. The DNA of the CDR3 is TGTGCCACCAGTGAGGGCAGGAGCTACGAGCAGTACTTC. Translation gives CATSEGRSYEQYF.

The sample holds a few counts of this clonotype. One base away lies a much larger clone, so this may be a sequencing read error. The chain links TRBV9 to TRBJ2-7; tentatively, D is TRBD2 (6 bases). The CDR3 consists of 14 residues. CDR1 is SGDLS and CDR2 is YYNGEE in the germline V gene. CDR3 in DNA: TGTGCCAGCAGCGCCGGGACTGACTCCTACGGGCAGTACTTC. Its protein product is CASSAGTDSYGQYF.

The genes are TRBV5-1 and TRBJ2-3; TRBD2 might be the D (6 bases). CDR3 size: 16 residues. V dropped 0 bases and J dropped 2 bases, with 13 bases sitting between them. Germline values: CDR1 SGHRS, CDR2 YFSETQ. The CDR3 spells CASSLAEEGFTDTQYF. The CDR3 DNA reads as TGCGCCAGCAGCTTGGCCGAGGAGGGTTTCACAGATACGCAGTATTTT. Full variable domain (rest looked up from reference TRBV5-1 and TRBJ2-3): KAGVTQTPRYLIKTRGQQVTLSCSPISGHRSVSWYQQTPGQGLQFLFEYFSETQRNKGNFPGRFSGRQFSNSRSEMNVSTLELGDSALYLCASSLAEEGFTDTQYFGPGTRLTVL.

This clonotype appeared many times. The chain uses TRBV2 and TRBJ2-1; D remains unclear. Germline CDR1 is SNHLY and CDR2 is FYNNEI. V was trimmed by 2 bases and J by 5 bases, leaving 10 bases between them. The CDR3 loop spans 14 amino acids. CDR3 sequence reads: CASSENPRNNEQFF. The CDR3 coding sequence is TGTGCCAGCAGTGAAAACCCCCGCAACAATGAGCAGTTCTTC.

The chain links TRBV19 to TRBJ2-2; D is perhaps TRBD2 (5 bases). Between the trimmed V and J ends, which lost 3 bases and 4 bases, there was a span of 12 bases. Germline assignment: CDR1 LNHDA and CDR2 SQIVND (reference sequence). This CDR3 spans 15 amino acids. CDR3 bases: TGTGCCAGTAGTATCCGGGCCCGGGGCACCGGGGAGCTGTTTTTT. Translation gives CASSIRARGTGELFF.

Remarks on this clonotype: A read error is possible here, since a much larger clone lies one base away. The rearrangement joins TRBV19 to TRBJ2-3; tentatively, D is TRBD2 (6 bases). CDR1 and CDR2 (germline): LNHDA, SQIVND (reference sequence). Trimming cost V 7 bases and J 4 bases, with 18 bases left between them. This CDR3 has 15 amino acids. The CDR3 nucleotides are TGTGCCAGTAAAGGCAGGAGGGGCATTCCAGATACGCAGTATTTT. Translating gives CASKGRRGIPDTQYF.

In regard to this clonotype: With a much larger clone just one base away, this may be a read error. The CDR3 loop is CASGEGQGGYGYTF. CDR3 bases: TGTGCCAGCGGTGAAGGACAGGGAGGGTATGGCTACACCTTC. The genes are TRBV6-1 and TRBJ1-2, with 8 bases that match TRBD1. Germline V gene sequence: CDR1 MNHNS, CDR2 SASEGT. This CDR3 has 14 residues.

This clonotype has only a few counts. The chain employs TRBV25-1 and TRBJ2-3; TRBD2 aligns across 14 bases. The CDR3 is 16 amino acids. Per the germline V gene, CDR1 is MGHDK and CDR2 is SYGVNS. Trimming took 6 bases from V and 3 from J; bases not matched to a gene: 5. In nucleotides, the CDR3 is TGTGCCAGCAGCCCGGGACTAGCGGGAGTGACAGATACGCAGTATTTT. The encoded protein is CASSPGLAGVTDTQYF.

This clonotype was picked up many times. The gene calls are TRBV7-6 and TRBJ2-7, with D hard to call. V shed 1 base and J shed 7 bases, with 11 bases lying between them. From germline, CDR1 is SGHVS and CDR2 FNYEAQ. The CDR3 is 13 amino acids. The CDR3 sequence is CASSLGSVWEQYF. The CDR3 DNA is TGTGCCAGCAGCTTAGGGTCTGTCTGGGAGCAGTACTTC.

This clonotype was found many times. V is TRBV7-8 and J is TRBJ2-7; TRBD2 agrees at 8 bases. The CDR3 extends over 16 amino acids. Trimming at V came to 1 base and at J to 0 bases, leaving 5 bases not matched to a gene. The V gene's germline CDR1 is SGHVS and CDR2 FQNEAQ. CDR3 region: CASSLDVAGNSYEQYF. The CDR3 nucleotides are TGTGCCAGCAGCTTAGATGTAGCGGGAAACTCCTACGAGCAGTACTTC.

This clonotype was counted at least ten times. The chain combines TRBV5-5 with TRBJ1-2; D unclear. The CDR3 contains 14 residues. Trimming pared 0 bases from V and 7 bases from J, leaving 13 bases between. In germline, CDR1 is SGHKS, CDR2 YYEKEE (reference sequence). CDR3: CASSLAAGVAGYTF. In DNA form, the CDR3 reads TGTGCCAGCAGCTTGGCAGCGGGCGTGGCTGGCTACACCTTC. The variable domain in full, with the rest retrieved from reference TRBV5-5 and TRBJ1-2, is DAGVTQSPTHLIKTRGQQVTLRCSPISGHKSVSWYQQVLGQGPQFIFQYYEKEERGRGNFPDRFSARQFPNYSSELNVNALLLGDSALYLCASSLAAGVAGYTFGSGTRLTVV.

This clonotype was picked up many times. The chain recombines TRBV10-2 with TRBJ2-7; unclear D gene. The V and J ends lost 2 bases and 2 bases respectively, with 7 bases between them. Germline V CDR1 and CDR2: WSHSY, SAAADI. This CDR3 contains 13 residues. The CDR3 region has the DNA TGCGCCAGCAGTGAGACAGTCCCCTACGAGCAGTACTTC. It yields the protein CASSETVPYEQYF.

This clonotype was detected ten times or more. The genes are TRBV5-5 and TRBJ1-2, with TRBD1 matching over 9 bases. V was clipped by 3 bases and J by 8 bases; unmatched bases: 11. This CDR3 contains 15 residues. Germline CDR1 is SGHKS and CDR2 is YYEKEE (reference sequence). The CDR3 spells CASSSVKQGAVGYTF. The CDR3 nucleotides read TGTGCCAGCAGCTCCGTTAAACAGGGGGCGGTCGGCTACACCTTC. Supplemented by reference TRBV5-5 and TRBJ1-2, the full variable domain reads DAGVTQSPTHLIKTRGQQVTLRCSPISGHKSVSWYQQVLGQGPQFIFQYYEKEERGRGNFPDRFSARQFPNYSSELNVNALLLGDSALYLCASSSVKQGAVGYTFGSGTRLTVV.

V gene TRBV29-1 combines with J gene TRBJ2-7; tentatively, D is TRBD1 (5 bases). Trimming took 4 bases from V and 2 from J, leaving 12 bases between them. CDR3 length: 13 amino acids. Germline V gives CDR1 SQVTM, CDR2 ANQGSEA. Here the CDR3 DNA reads TGCAGCGTTGCTGTCCAGGGCCCCTACGAGCAGTACTTC. Translating it yields CSVAVQGPYEQYF.

The rearrangement links TRBV5-6 to TRBJ2-7, with 10 bases fitting TRBD1. Germline CDR1 is SGHDT and CDR2 is YYEEEE. J lost 6 bases, V lost 5 bases, and 8 bases had no gene match. CDR3 length: 14 residues. In DNA, the CDR3 is TGTGCCAGCAGATCGGGACAGGGGCTCGGCGAGCAGTACTTC. Encoded protein: CASRSGQGLGEQYF. The entire variable domain, with the rest obtained from reference TRBV5-6 and TRBJ2-7, is as follows: DAGVTQSPTHLIKTRGQQVTLRCSPKSGHDTVSWYQQALGQGPQFIFQYYEEEERQRGNFPDRFSGHQFPNYSSELNVNALLLGDSALYLCASRSGQGLGEQYFGPGTRLTVT.

As for this clonotype: Likely a read error: the CDR3 ends without its conserved phenylalanine or tryptophan. The chain uses TRBV25-1 and TRBJ2-1; D is ambiguous. Trimming left V 3 bases short and J 10 bases short, with 16 bases between. The CDR3 spans 14 residues. Per the germline V gene, CDR1 is MGHDK and CDR2 is SYGVNS. The CDR3 spells CASSEEYGPREQFL. The CDR3 DNA reads TGTGCCAGCAGTGAGGAATACGGCCCCCGGGAGCAGTTCCTC.

This clonotype was recorded many times. The V and J genes are TRBV30 and TRBJ1-5; D unresolved. V dropped 4 bases and J dropped 2 bases, with 9 bases sitting between them. CDR1 and CDR2 (germline): GTSNPN, SVGIG (reference sequence). The CDR3 consists of 13 residues. The CDR3 region has the DNA TGTGCCTGGAATGACAAGGGCAATCAGCCCCAGCATTTT. It encodes CAWNDKGNQPQHF.

There are a few counts of this clonotype. The CDR3 carries no conserved terminal phenylalanine or tryptophan, so it likely arises from a read error. Because the CDR3's place on the DNA is in doubt, the DNA is left out and the CDR3 is given as listed by TCRdb. J is TRBJ2-5 and V is TRBV10-3. Germline-derived CDR1 and CDR2 are ENHRY and SYGVKD. The CDR3 has 8 amino acids, counting both end residues. Here the CDR3 reads CAISEPNV.

This chain links TRBV2 with TRBJ1-4, with unresolved D. V lost 4 bases to trimming and J lost 7 bases, with 7 bases between them. This CDR3 has 12 residues. Germline loops: CDR1 SNHLY, CDR2 FYNNEI. This CDR3 is CASSARIEKLFF. In DNA, the CDR3 is TGTGCCAGCAGTGCGAGGATTGAAAAACTGTTTTTT. The full variable domain, in which reference TRBV2 and TRBJ1-4 provide the parts outside the CDR3, is EPEVTQTPSHQVTQMGQEVILRCVPISNHLYFYWYRQILGQKVEFLVSFYNNEISEKSEIFDDQFSVERPDGSNFTLKIRSTKLEDSAMYFCASSARIEKLFFGSGTQLSVL.

The V gene is TRBV7-9, the J gene TRBJ1-1, with D hard to call. The V gene lost 5 bases and the J gene lost 11 bases, with 18 bases spanning the gap. The germline V gene encodes CDR1 SEHNR and CDR2 FQNEAQ (reference sequence). The CDR3 is made up of 13 amino acids. CDR3 amino acids: CASSPVVGEDAFF. In DNA, the CDR3 is TGTGCCAGCAGCCCAGTTGTCGGGGAAGATGCTTTCTTT.